This TCR beta chain was identified in a study of T cell repertoires in cytomegalovirus infection (dated by TCRdb to 2018 to 2020). At the level of the whole study: Donor HLA type was relevant to the analysis, because carriage of CMV infection together with the matching HLA type was indicated by public TCR beta signatures. Overall study results and their limits: The ex vivo response was dominated by HLA-C-restricted CMV-specific TCR beta clonotypes, and the single most frequent clonotype in two of eight donors was supplied by these HLA-C-restricted clonotypes. In both this cohort and an independent cohort of a few hundred donors, the cumulative frequency of public TCR beta family members distinguished carriers of CMV infection plus the relevant HLA type.

This clonotype was picked up a small number of times. Its binding antigen is unknown. No qualities accompany the bases; no much larger clone lies one base away. The sequencer was an Illumina HiSeq 1500. Using fastp trimming at Q25 and MiXCR clonotype assembly, TCRdb reanalyzed the public sequencing data and kept in-frame beta chains. CDR3 protein duplicates are merged, each entry listing the most common genes and DNA. In all, the sample holds approximately 500,000 distinct CDR3 sequences, and 11% of those were seen once. About a tenth of the sample is taken by the ten largest. The germline V gene supplies CDR1 SGDLS and CDR2 YYNGEE. Including the terminal cysteine and phenylalanine, the CDR3 comprises 16 residues. The DNA shown is the 48-base CDR3, in frame from base 1. V is cut by 0 bases and J by 0 bases, and the space between the germline ends is 7 bases.

This TCR was recovered from a human donor in good health (CMV status not recorded). Some clones in this sample may be carry-over from other donors' samples. The material sequenced was PBMCs. The sequence is built from TRBV9 and TRBJ2-6; the D gene may be TRBD1 or TRBD2, since each aligns over 6 bases. The CDR3 region: CASSVEGGSGANVLTF. The DNA reads as follows: TGTGCCAGCAGCGTAGAGGGGGGCTCTGGGGCCAACGTCCTGACTTTC.